This TCR beta chain was recorded in a study of CD8+ T cells in alopecia areata. Germline CDR1 and CDR2: MNHEY and SVGAGI. V gave up 5 bases and J gave up 5 bases, with 10 bases separating them. The CDR3 consists of 13 residues. In the case of this clone: The antigen is not known.

Researchers picked out CD4+ and CD8+ T cells from PBMCs by sorting. Study-wide results and caveats: Affected lesional scalp, above all in alopecia totalis/universalis, was more clonal than normal scalp.

Extracted RNA was reverse transcribed into cDNA, the sequencing template. Generated by immunoSEQ multiplex PCR, the TCRdb table keeps only in-frame clones and is missing some. The data contain approximately 150,000 clones, approximately 56% of them singletons. This clonotype was sampled from a human donor in good health. Sequenced material: CD8+ T cells sorted from blood. This rearrangement joins TRBV6-5 to TRBJ1-5; tentative D call: TRBD1 (6 bases). The CDR3 loop reads CASSEGQYQPQHF. The CDR3 nucleotides read TGTGCCAGCAGTGAAGGACAGTATCAGCCCCAGCATTTT.